The 21 T cell receptor beta chains listed next were all sequenced from one sample in a study of blood T cell repertoires in COVID-19. Only in-frame clones appear in the TCRdb table, and some are missing; sequencing was by immunoSEQ multiplex PCR. The table records around 430,000 clones, around nine tenths of them present only once. The sample consisted of PBMCs or T cells enriched from blood (not recorded which). Receptor source: a woman aged 45 to 65 who had recovered from COVID-19.

The chain carries TRBV5-4 and TRBJ1-2, with 7 bases that match TRBD1. This CDR3 has 14 amino acids. J lost 4 bases, V lost 4 bases, and 7 bases had no gene match. The V gene's germline CDR1 is SGHNT and CDR2 YYREEE (reference sequence). The DNA for the CDR3 is TGTGCCAGCAGCACCCAGGGGGGAGGCTATGGCTACACCTTC. Protein product: CASSTQGGGYGYTF.

The rearrangement links TRBV5-6 to TRBJ1-5; TRBD1 agrees at 7 bases. Losses at the gene ends were 0 bases for V and 3 bases for J; bases not matched to a gene: 3. The CDR3 covers 15 residues. CDR1 SGHDT and CDR2 YYEEEE come from the germline V gene. The CDR3 is CASSLGQGNNQPQHF. The CDR3 DNA follows: TGTGCCAGCAGCTTGGGACAGGGAAACAATCAGCCCCAGCATTTT.

CDR3 nucleotides: TGTGCCACCCGCTGGCGGACTAGCACAGATACGCAGTATTTT. This sequence encodes CATRWRTSTDTQYF. V and J are TRBV27 and TRBJ2-3, with D perhaps matching TRBD2 (5 bases). The CDR3 loop spans 14 amino acids. Looked up from germline, CDR1 is MNHEY and CDR2 is SMNVEV (reference sequence). The ends were cut back, 10 bases at V and 0 bases at J, with 14 bases in the middle.

The genes are TRBV27 and TRBJ1-1, with D hard to call. The CDR3 covers 15 residues. Germline V lookup: CDR1 MNHEY, CDR2 SMNVEV (reference sequence). Trimming pared 7 bases from V and 0 bases from J, leaving 15 bases between. CDR3 protein: CASTPSPRLNTEAFF. In DNA, the CDR3 is TGTGCCAGCACCCCCAGTCCCAGATTGAACACTGAAGCTTTCTTT.

V and J are TRBV29-1 and TRBJ1-1; TRBD1 matches at 8 bases. Germline values: CDR1 SQVTM, CDR2 ANQGSEA. The V and J ends lost 7 bases and 0 bases, in that order; junction bases with no gene match: 1. This CDR3 is 12 amino acids long. CDR3 sequence reads: CSGTGMNTEAFF. The CDR3 nucleotides are TGCAGCGGGACAGGGATGAACACTGAAGCTTTCTTT.

The chain joins TRBV12-5 to TRBJ1-4, with D perhaps matching TRBD1 (5 bases). V lost 6 bases and J 1 base, leaving 12 bases between the germline ends. Germline V CDR1 and CDR2: LGHNT, FRNRAP. The CDR3 extends over 15 amino acids. This CDR3 reads CASGIRGITNEKLFF. The DNA of the CDR3 is TGTGCTAGTGGGATTAGGGGAATAACTAATGAAAAACTGTTTTTT.

The chain couples TRBV2 to TRBJ2-5; D not resolved. The germline V and J ends were trimmed by 7 bases and 1 base, with 7 bases remaining between them. CDR1 is SNHLY and CDR2 is FYNNEI in the germline V gene. The CDR3 has 12 amino acids. The CDR3 nucleotides are TGTGCCAGCATGCGCACCCAAGAGACCCAGTACTTC. Its translation is CASMRTQETQYF.

The chain recombines TRBV5-1 with TRBJ2-3; 7 bases map to TRBD1. Germline V gene data show CDR1 as SGHRS and CDR2 as YFSETQ. CDR3 length: 15 residues. The ends lost 5 bases at V and 2 bases at J; junction bases unmatched: 8. CDR3 in amino acids: CASSSTGTVTDTQYF. The CDR3 DNA sequence: TGCGCCAGCAGTTCAACCGGGACAGTCACAGATACGCAGTATTTT.

V usage is TRBV10-3 and J usage is TRBJ1-5; possible D gene TRBD1, 6 bases. CDR1 is ENHRY, CDR2 SYGVKD, per germline. There are 14 residues in the CDR3. V dropped 6 bases and J dropped 6 bases, with 15 bases sitting between them. The DNA for the CDR3 is TGTGCCATCAGCGGGACAATCGAGAGTCAGCCCCAGCATTTT. This codes for CAISGTIESQPQHF.

The V gene is TRBV28, the J gene TRBJ1-6, with 8 nucleotides matching TRBD1. V shed 6 bases, J shed 10 bases, and the junction held 5 bases outside the gene matches. The CDR3 extends over 13 amino acids. Germline CDR1 reads MDHEN; CDR2 reads SYDVKM. The CDR3 coding sequence is TGTGCCAGCAGCCGGGACAGGAACTCACCCCTCCACTTT. Translating gives CASSRDRNSPLHF.

The chain employs TRBV3-1 (or the pseudogene TRBV3-2) and TRBJ1-2; D is unclear. This CDR3 comprises 14 residues. V was clipped by 1 base and J by 7 bases, with 13 bases between them. Per germline, CDR1 LGHDT and CDR2 YNNKEL (reference sequence). The DNA for the CDR3 is TGTGCCAGCAGCCAAGGACATTTGGAAGGTGGCTACACCTTC. Translation: CASSQGHLEGGYTF.

This chain joins TRBV2 and TRBJ1-3; the D gene is possibly TRBD1 (5 bases). The V end was cut by 6 bases, the J end by 3 bases, with 18 bases between. The V gene's germline CDR1 is SNHLY and CDR2 FYNNEI. CDR3 length: 16 amino acids. This CDR3 is CASSAYSQAHGNTIYF. DNA for the CDR3: TGTGCCAGCAGCGCCTATTCACAGGCACATGGAAACACCATATATTTT.

In DNA form, the CDR3 reads TGTGCCAGCAGTCGGACTACCCGTGAAAAACTGTTTTTT. It specifies CASSRTTREKLFF. This chain links TRBV28 with TRBJ1-4; D remains ambiguous. In germline, CDR1 is MDHEN, CDR2 SYDVKM. Trimming pared 5 bases from V and 7 bases from J, leaving 11 bases between. The CDR3 is made up of 13 amino acids.

The V gene is TRBV25-1, the J gene TRBJ2-1; 15 bases are shared with TRBD2. Germline-derived CDR1 and CDR2 are MGHDK and SYGVNS. J gave up 8 bases and V 8 bases, and 4 bases lay outside the gene matches. The CDR3 has 14 amino acids. The CDR3 nucleotides are TGTGCCAGCGGGACTAGCGGGGGGCCCCATGAGCAGTTCTTC. Its translation: CASGTSGGPHEQFF.

This chain uses TRBV2 with TRBJ1-1; perhaps TRBD1 as D (5 bases). This CDR3 contains 13 residues. CDR1 SNHLY and CDR2 FYNNEI come from the germline V gene. V lost 7 bases and J lost 1, with 10 bases in between. The CDR3 region has the DNA TGTGCCAGCACCTGGGGGGGGAACACTGAAGCTTTCTTT. Its translation is CASTWGGNTEAFF.

With regard to this clone: At the DNA level, this CDR3 is encoded by other sequences in the same sample as well. The genes are TRBV28 and TRBJ1-2; D gene unclear. Germline V lookup: CDR1 MDHEN, CDR2 SYDVKM. CDR3 size: 14 residues. Trimming shortened V by 6 bases and J by 0 bases, and 11 bases separated the two germline ends. The CDR3 nucleotides are TGTGCCAGCAGCCTTAGAGGGACTAACTATGGCTACACCTTC. It encodes CASSLRGTNYGYTF.

This clone was counted a single time. The rearrangement uses TRBV6-5 and TRBJ1-2, with D possibly being TRBD1 (5 bases). The CDR3 has 14 residues. Trimming removed 7 bases at V and 0 bases at J, with 12 bases between. Germline lookup yields CDR1 MNHEY and CDR2 SVGAGI. This CDR3 reads CASITGGANYGYTF. CDR3 coding DNA: TGTGCCAGCATCACAGGCGGGGCTAACTATGGCTACACCTTC.

V is TRBV2 and J is TRBJ1-1; possibly TRBD1 for D (6 bases). V was cut by 4 bases and J by 4 bases, with 16 bases left in between. Germline values: CDR1 SNHLY, CDR2 FYNNEI. This CDR3 is built from 15 residues. The CDR3 DNA follows: TGTGCCAGCAGTGGACAGGCTCAGGCGGGCACTGAAGCTTTCTTT. Its translation is CASSGQAQAGTEAFF.

This chain uses TRBV9 with TRBJ2-3; 9 bases map to TRBD2. The J segment lost 3 bases and the V segment lost 7 bases, leaving 12 bases of the junction unmatched. CDR3 length: 16 amino acids. CDR1 is SGDLS and CDR2 is YYNGEE in the germline V gene. The CDR3 is CASLPGGGAGTDTQYF. The CDR3 DNA sequence: TGTGCCAGCCTTCCGGGCGGGGGGGCTGGAACAGATACGCAGTATTTT.

This clone was seen a few times. V is TRBV6-5 and J is TRBJ1-4; 8 bases fit TRBD1. Losses at the gene ends were 5 bases for V and 6 bases for J; bases not matched to a gene: 5. Germline CDR1 MNHEY, CDR2 SVGAGI. This CDR3 is 14 amino acids long. The CDR3 DNA reads TGTGCCAGCAGTAGCACAGGGGGATATGAAAAACTGTTTTTT. Amino acid sequence: CASSSTGGYEKLFF.

The chain employs TRBV19 and TRBJ2-1, with D possibly matching TRBD2 (5 bases). Germline CDR1 is LNHDA and CDR2 is SQIVND (reference sequence). Between the trimmed V and J ends, which lost 9 bases and 7 bases, there was a span of 22 bases. This CDR3 has 15 amino acids. In nucleotides, the CDR3 is TGTGCCAGCACGGACTGGGCCTCTTCTCGGAATGAGCAGTTCTTC. It specifies CASTDWASSRNEQFF.